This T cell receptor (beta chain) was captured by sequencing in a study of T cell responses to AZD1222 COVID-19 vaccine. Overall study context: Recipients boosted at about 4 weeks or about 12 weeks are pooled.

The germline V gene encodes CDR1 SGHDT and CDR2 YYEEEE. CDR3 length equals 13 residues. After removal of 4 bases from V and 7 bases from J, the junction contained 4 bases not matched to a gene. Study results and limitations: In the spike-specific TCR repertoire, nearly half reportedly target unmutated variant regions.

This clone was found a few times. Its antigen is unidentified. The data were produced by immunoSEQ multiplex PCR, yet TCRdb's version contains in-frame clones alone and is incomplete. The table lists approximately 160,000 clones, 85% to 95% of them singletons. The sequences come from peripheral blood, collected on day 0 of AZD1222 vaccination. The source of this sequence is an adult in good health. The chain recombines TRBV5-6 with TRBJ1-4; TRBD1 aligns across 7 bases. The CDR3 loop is CASSGTVGEKLFF. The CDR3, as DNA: TGTGCCAGCAGCGGGACAGTAGGTGAAAAACTGTTTTTT.